This T cell receptor (beta chain) was sequenced for a study of shared clonotypes between healthy human individuals. Clones were sequenced by immunoSEQ multiplex PCR, and TCRdb holds only the in-frame ones, with some missing. In the table there are about 1 million clones, about 80% of which are singletons. The V and J ends lost 8 bases and 4 bases respectively, with 17 bases between them. CDR3 length: 15 amino acids. CDR1 is LNHDA, CDR2 SQIVND, per germline (reference sequence). The study's findings and limits: A reduction in generation probabilities was seen for non-shared clonotypes relative to those shared by all four donors.

Regarding this clone: Antigen unknown.

The receptor comes from a young man in good health. The gene calls are TRBV19 and TRBJ1-4; TRBD1 is a possible D gene (5 bases). Sequencing input: memory CD4+ T cells sorted from blood. Indicated subset: CD45RA-negative fraction. The CDR3 bases are TGTGCCAGTTCCGAGACCGGGGGGAGTAATGAAAAACTGTTTTTT. Translated, it gives CASSETGGSNEKLFF.